These T cell receptor beta chains were read from a single sample in a study of control samples from healthy donors and cancer patients. Only in-frame clones appear in the TCRdb table, and some are missing; sequencing was by immunoSEQ multiplex PCR. Of about 150,000 clones detected, 90% to 95% appear once; the ten largest clones hold 13% to 15%. Sequencing was performed on PBMCs. The receptors shown here come from a man aged 60-69 years with colorectal cancer. CDR3s include the opening cysteine and the closing phenylalanine or tryptophan. Each record gives: V gene, J gene, D gene, CDR3 DNA, CDR3 protein. D genes are given only for firm matches.

V: TRBV4-3
J: TRBJ2-6
D: -
DNA: TGCGCCAGCAGCCTTGGGGGGGGGCCTGGGGCCAACGTCCTGACTTTC
CDR3: CASSLGGGPGANVLTF

V: TRBV18
J: TRBJ1-1
D: TRBD1
DNA: TGTGCCAGCTCACCACTAGTGGACAGGGCGGACACTGAAGCTTTCTTT
CDR3: CASSPLVDRADTEAFF

V: TRBV11-2
J: TRBJ1-1
D: -
DNA: TGTGCCAGCAGCTTAGCTGGCCCTATGGAGGCTTTCTTT
CDR3: CASSLAGPMEAFF

V: TRBV5-4
J: TRBJ2-2
D: -
DNA: TGTGCCAGCAGCCGGGACACCAACACCGGGGAGCTGTTTTTT
CDR3: CASSRDTNTGELFF

V: TRBV9
J: TRBJ2-2
D: TRBD1
DNA: TGTGCCAGCAGCGTCGGACAGGGGGCAAACACCGGGGAGCTGTTTTTT
CDR3: CASSVGQGANTGELFF

V: TRBV4-1
J: TRBJ1-2
D: -
DNA: TGCGCCAGCAGCCAAGTGTCGGACTATGGCTACACCTTC
CDR3: CASSQVSDYGYTF

V: TRBV10-3
J: TRBJ1-1
D: TRBD1
DNA: TGTGCCATCAGACAGGGGGCAGGGGGCACTGAAGCTTTCTTT
CDR3: CAIRQGAGGTEAFF

V: TRBV28
J: TRBJ1-2
D: -
DNA: TGTGCCAGCACAGAACGAGTTAGTTCCCTAGGCTACACCTTC
CDR3: CASTERVSSLGYTF

V: TRBV6-2/TRBV6-3
J: TRBJ1-2
D: -
DNA: TGTGCCAGCACCCCCGGACATGCGGTTGGCTACACCTTC
CDR3: CASTPGHAVGYTF

V: TRBV5-4
J: TRBJ2-1
D: TRBD1
DNA: TGTGCCAGCAGTTACAGGGGCTCCTACAATGAGCAGTTCTTC
CDR3: CASSYRGSYNEQFF

V: TRBV7-9
J: TRBJ2-1
D: -
DNA: TGTGCCAGCAGCCCCCAGGGGGGTAGCAATGAGCAGTTCTTC
CDR3: CASSPQGGSNEQFF

V: TRBV9
J: TRBJ1-2
D: TRBD1
DNA: TGTGCCAGCAGCGTAGGACAGGGGAACTATGGCTACACCTTC
CDR3: CASSVGQGNYGYTF

V: TRBV3-1/TRBV3-2
J: TRBJ2-7
D: -
DNA: TGTGCCAGCAGCCAAGATCCTCACGAGCAGTACTTC
CDR3: CASSQDPHEQYF

V: TRBV9
J: TRBJ1-2
D: -
DNA: TGTGCCAGCAGCGCGCCTCAGGGTTTAAATGGCTACACCTTC
CDR3: CASSAPQGLNGYTF

V: TRBV2
J: TRBJ1-5
D: TRBD1
DNA: TGTGCCAGTCCAGGGGGGGCCATAGGACGCCAGGAAGGGCCCCAGCATTTT
CDR3: CASPGGAIGRQEGPQHF

V: TRBV23-1
J: TRBJ1-1
D: TRBD1
DNA: TGCGCCAGCAGTCCGACAGGGATGAACACTGAAGCTTTCTTT
CDR3: CASSPTGMNTEAFF

V: TRBV7-2
J: TRBJ1-2
D: -
DNA: TGTACCAGCAGCTTAGAGGCAGACAATAACTATGGCTACACCTTC
CDR3: CTSSLEADNNYGYTF

V: TRBV11-3
J: TRBJ2-3
D: TRBD2
DNA: TGTGCCAGCAGCTTTAGCGGGGGGGCCGCAGATACGCAGTATTTT
CDR3: CASSFSGGAADTQYF

V: TRBV12-3/TRBV12-4
J: TRBJ1-2
D: -
DNA: TGTGCCAGCAGCACCAGGGAGTTCAGGGGCTACACCTTC
CDR3: CASSTREFRGYTF

V: TRBV5-4
J: TRBJ2-3
D: TRBD2
DNA: TGTGCCAGCAGCCTGGGAGGGGTTAGCACAGATACGCAGTATTTT
CDR3: CASSLGGVSTDTQYF

V: TRBV4-1
J: TRBJ2-7
D: -
DNA: TGCGCCAGCAGCCTACCCGACAGCACCTACGAGCAGTACTTC
CDR3: CASSLPDSTYEQYF

V: TRBV5-4
J: TRBJ1-2
D: -
DNA: TGTGCCAGCAGCTTGGCCGCGGCAGCTAACTATGGCTACACCTTC
CDR3: CASSLAAAANYGYTF

V: TRBV4-1
J: TRBJ1-5
D: TRBD1
DNA: TGCGCCAGCAGCCAAGGGCAGGGGGCAAATCAGCCCCAGCATTTT
CDR3: CASSQGQGANQPQHF

V: TRBV6-1
J: TRBJ1-4
D: -
DNA: TGTGCCAGCAGTGCCTTCAACAAGGCCGCAACTAATGAAAAACTGTTTTTT
CDR3: CASSAFNKAATNEKLFF

V: TRBV6-1
J: TRBJ1-2
D: -
DNA: TGTGCCAGCAGTGAATCGGGATCGTGGGGCTACACCTTC
CDR3: CASSESGSWGYTF

V: TRBV19
J: TRBJ2-7
D: -
DNA: TGTGCCAGTAGTCCTCGGGAGGGGGCAATCTACGAGCAGTACTTC
CDR3: CASSPREGAIYEQYF

V: TRBV5-1
J: TRBJ1-1
D: -
DNA: TGCGCCAGCAGCTTGTCCCCGGGGGTGAACACTGAAGCTTTCTTT
CDR3: CASSLSPGVNTEAFF

V: TRBV9
J: TRBJ1-2
D: -
DNA: TGTGCCAGCAGCGTAGGGGGGCAAGGAGGTGGCTACACCTTC
CDR3: CASSVGGQGGGYTF